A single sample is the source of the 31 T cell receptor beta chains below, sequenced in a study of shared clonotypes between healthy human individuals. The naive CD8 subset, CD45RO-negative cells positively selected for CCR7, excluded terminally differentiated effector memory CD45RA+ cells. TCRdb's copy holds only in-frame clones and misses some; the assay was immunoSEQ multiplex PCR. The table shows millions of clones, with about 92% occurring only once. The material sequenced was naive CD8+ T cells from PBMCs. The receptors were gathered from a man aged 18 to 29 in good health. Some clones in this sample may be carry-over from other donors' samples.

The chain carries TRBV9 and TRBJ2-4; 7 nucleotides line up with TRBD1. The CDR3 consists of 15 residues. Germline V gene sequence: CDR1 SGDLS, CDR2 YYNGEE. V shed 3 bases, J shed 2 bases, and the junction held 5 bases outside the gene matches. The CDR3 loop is CASSGEQGTKNIQYF. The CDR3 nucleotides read TGTGCCAGCAGCGGCGAACAGGGGACCAAAAACATTCAGTACTTC.

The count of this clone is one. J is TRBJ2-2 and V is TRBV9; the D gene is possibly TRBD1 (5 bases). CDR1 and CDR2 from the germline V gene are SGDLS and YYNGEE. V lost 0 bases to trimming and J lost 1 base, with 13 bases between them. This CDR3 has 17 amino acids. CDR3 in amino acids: CASSVAVTAQNTGELFF. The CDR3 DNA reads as TGTGCCAGCAGCGTAGCTGTGACAGCCCAGAACACCGGGGAGCTGTTTTTT.

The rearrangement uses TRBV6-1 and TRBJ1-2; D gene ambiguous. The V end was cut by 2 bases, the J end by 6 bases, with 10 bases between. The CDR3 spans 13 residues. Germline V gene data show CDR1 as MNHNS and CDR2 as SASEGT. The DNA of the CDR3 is TGTGCCAGCAGTGAACTGGGCTTGGATGGCTACACCTTC. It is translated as CASSELGLDGYTF.

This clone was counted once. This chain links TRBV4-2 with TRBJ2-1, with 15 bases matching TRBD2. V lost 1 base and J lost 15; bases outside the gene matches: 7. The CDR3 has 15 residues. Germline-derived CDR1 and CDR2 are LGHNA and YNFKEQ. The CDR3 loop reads CASSQAGTSGRPPFF. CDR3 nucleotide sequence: TGTGCCAGCAGCCAAGCCGGGACTAGCGGGAGGCCCCCGTTCTTC.

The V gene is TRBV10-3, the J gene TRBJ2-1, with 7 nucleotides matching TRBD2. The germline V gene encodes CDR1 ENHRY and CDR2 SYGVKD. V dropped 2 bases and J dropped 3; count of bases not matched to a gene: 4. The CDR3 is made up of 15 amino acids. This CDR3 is CAISEGGRVYNEQFF. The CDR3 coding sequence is TGTGCCATCAGTGAGGGTGGGAGGGTCTACAATGAGCAGTTCTTC.

As DNA, the CDR3 is TGTGCCAGCTCCCGACAGGGGGATTATAGCAATCAGCCCCAGCATTTT. This translates into CASSRQGDYSNQPQHF. This chain links TRBV2 with TRBJ1-5; the match to TRBD1 covers 9 bases. V shed 8 bases, J shed 0 bases, and the junction held 8 bases outside the gene matches. From germline, CDR1 is SNHLY and CDR2 FYNNEI. The CDR3 runs to 16 residues.

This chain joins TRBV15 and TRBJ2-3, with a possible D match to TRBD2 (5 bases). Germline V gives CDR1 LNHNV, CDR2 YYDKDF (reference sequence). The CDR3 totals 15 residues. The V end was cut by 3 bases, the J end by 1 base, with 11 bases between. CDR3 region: CATSRARGGTDTQYF. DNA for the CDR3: TGTGCCACCAGCAGGGCCCGGGGTGGCACAGATACGCAGTATTTT.

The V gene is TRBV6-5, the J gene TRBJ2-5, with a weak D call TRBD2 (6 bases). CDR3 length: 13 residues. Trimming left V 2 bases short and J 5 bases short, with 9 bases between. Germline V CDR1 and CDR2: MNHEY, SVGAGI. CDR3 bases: TGTGCCAGCAGTTACGGGCTAGCGGAGACCCAGTACTTC. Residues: CASSYGLAETQYF.

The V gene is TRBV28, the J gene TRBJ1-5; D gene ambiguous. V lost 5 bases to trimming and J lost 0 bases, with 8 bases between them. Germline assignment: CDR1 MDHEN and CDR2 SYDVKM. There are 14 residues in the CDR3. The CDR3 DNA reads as TGTGCCAGCAGTGAGGTCCCTAGCAATCAGCCCCAGCATTTT. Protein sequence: CASSEVPSNQPQHF.

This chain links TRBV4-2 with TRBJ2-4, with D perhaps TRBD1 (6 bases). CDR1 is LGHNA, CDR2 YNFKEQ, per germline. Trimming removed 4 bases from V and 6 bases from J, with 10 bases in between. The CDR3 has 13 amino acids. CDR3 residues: CASSPKQGNIQYF. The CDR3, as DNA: TGTGCCAGCAGCCCGAAACAGGGAAACATTCAGTACTTC.

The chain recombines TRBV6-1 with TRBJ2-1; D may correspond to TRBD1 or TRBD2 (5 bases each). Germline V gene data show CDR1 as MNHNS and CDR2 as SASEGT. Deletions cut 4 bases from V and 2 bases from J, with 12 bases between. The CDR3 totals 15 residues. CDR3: CASSASLGAYNEQFF. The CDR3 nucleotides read TGTGCCAGCAGTGCTAGTCTGGGGGCCTACAATGAGCAGTTCTTC.

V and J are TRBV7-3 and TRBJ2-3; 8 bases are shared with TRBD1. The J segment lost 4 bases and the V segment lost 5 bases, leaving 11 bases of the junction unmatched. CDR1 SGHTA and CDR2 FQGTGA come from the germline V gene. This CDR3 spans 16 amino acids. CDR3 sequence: CASSHTGGPTADTQYF. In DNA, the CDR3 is TGTGCCAGCAGCCACACAGGGGGGCCCACAGCAGATACGCAGTATTTT.

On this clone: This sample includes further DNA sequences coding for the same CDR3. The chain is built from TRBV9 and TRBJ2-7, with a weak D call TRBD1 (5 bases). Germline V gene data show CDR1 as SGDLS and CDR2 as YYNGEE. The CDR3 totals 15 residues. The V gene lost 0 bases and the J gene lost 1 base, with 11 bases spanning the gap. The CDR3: CASSVGTGTSYEQYF. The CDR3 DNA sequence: TGTGCCAGCAGCGTAGGAACAGGAACGTCCTACGAGCAGTACTTC.

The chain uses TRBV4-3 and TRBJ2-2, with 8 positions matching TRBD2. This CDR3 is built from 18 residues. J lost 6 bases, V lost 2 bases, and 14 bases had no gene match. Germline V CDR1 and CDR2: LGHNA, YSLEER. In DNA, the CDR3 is TGCGCCAGCAGCCAATGGCACGGGAGGGGTGGACGCGCCGGGGAGCTGTTTTTT. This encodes CASSQWHGRGGRAGELFF.

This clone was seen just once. CDR3 coding DNA: TGTGCCAGCAGTTTAGGGCGGGCAGGGGAGCTTCTGTTTTTT. The encoded protein is CASSLGRAGELLFF. The V and J genes are TRBV28 and TRBJ2-2; a possible D gene is TRBD1 (6 bases). With 2 bases removed from V and 14 bases from J, the gap between germline ends came to 18 bases. CDR3 length equals 14 residues. The germline gives CDR1 MDHEN, CDR2 SYDVKM.

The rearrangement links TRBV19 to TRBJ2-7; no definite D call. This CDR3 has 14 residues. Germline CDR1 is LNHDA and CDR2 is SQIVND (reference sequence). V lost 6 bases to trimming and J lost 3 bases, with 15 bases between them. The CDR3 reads CASSPSEAHYEQYF. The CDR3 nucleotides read TGTGCCAGTAGCCCGTCAGAGGCCCACTACGAGCAGTACTTC. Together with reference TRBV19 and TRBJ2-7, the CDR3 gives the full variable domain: DGGITQSPKYLFRKEGQNVTLSCEQNLNHDAMYWYRQDPGQGLRLIYYSQIVNDFQKGDIAEGYSVSREKKESFPLTVTSAQKNPTAFYLCASSPSEAHYEQYFGPGTRLTVT.

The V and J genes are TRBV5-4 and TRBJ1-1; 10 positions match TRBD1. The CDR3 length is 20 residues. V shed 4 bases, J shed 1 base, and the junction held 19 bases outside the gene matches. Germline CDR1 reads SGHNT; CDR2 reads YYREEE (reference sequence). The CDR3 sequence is CASSGTGTGALRIPNTEAFF. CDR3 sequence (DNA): TGTGCCAGCAGCGGAACAGGGACAGGGGCTTTAAGGATCCCGAACACTGAAGCTTTCTTT.

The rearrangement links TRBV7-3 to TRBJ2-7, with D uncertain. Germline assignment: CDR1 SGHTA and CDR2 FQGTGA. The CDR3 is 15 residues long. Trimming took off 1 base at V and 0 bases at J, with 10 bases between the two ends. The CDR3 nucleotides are TGTGCCAGCAGCTTAATGGCAGCTACCTCCTACGAGCAGTACTTC. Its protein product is CASSLMAATSYEQYF.

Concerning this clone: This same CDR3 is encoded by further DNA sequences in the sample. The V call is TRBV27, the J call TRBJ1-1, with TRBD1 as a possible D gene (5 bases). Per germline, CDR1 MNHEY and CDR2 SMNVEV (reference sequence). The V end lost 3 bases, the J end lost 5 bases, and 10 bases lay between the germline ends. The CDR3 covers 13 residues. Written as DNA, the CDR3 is TGTGCCAGCAGTTTGGGGGGAACAACTGAAGCTTTCTTT. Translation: CASSLGGTTEAFF.

The CDR3 DNA follows: TGTGCCAGCAGCCCGACCCCCTACGAGCAGTACTTC. Amino acids: CASSPTPYEQYF. The chain combines TRBV7-9 with TRBJ2-5; no firm D call. The DNA end is more similar to TRBJ2-7, so the J call may be wrong. CDR1 and CDR2 (germline): SEHNR, FQNEAQ (reference sequence). The CDR3 consists of 12 residues.

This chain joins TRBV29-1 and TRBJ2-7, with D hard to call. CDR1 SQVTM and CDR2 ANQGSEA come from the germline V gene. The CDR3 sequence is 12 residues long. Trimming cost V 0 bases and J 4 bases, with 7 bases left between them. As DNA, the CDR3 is TGCAGCGTTGAAGATGGGGTTTACGAGCAGTACTTC. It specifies CSVEDGVYEQYF.

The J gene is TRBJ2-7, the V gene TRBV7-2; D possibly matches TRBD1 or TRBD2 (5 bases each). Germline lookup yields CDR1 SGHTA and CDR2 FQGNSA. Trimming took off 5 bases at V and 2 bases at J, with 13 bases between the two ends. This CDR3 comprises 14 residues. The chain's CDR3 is CASSIRDGAYEQYF. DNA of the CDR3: TGTGCCAGCAGCATAAGGGACGGTGCCTACGAGCAGTACTTC.

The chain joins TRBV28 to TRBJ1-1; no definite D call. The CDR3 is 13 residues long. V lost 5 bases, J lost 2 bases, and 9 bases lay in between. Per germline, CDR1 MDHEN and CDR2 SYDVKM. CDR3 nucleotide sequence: TGTGCCAGCAGTCCGGACCCAAACACTGAAGCTTTCTTT. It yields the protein CASSPDPNTEAFF.

CDR3 in DNA: TGTGCCAGCAGTTTATCCCCGGGCAGGGCGGACGAGCAGTACTTC. Its translation is CASSLSPGRADEQYF. The rearrangement links TRBV27 to TRBJ2-7; D might be TRBD1 (5 bases). V dropped 0 bases and J dropped 5 bases, with 14 bases sitting between them. The CDR3 runs 15 residues. Per the germline V gene, CDR1 is MNHEY and CDR2 is SMNVEV (reference sequence).

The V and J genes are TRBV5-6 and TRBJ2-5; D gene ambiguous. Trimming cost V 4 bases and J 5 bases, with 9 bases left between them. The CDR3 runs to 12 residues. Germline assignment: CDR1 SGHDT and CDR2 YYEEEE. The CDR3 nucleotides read TGTGCCAGCAGCAGCGCCAGGGAGACCCAGTACTTC. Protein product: CASSSARETQYF.

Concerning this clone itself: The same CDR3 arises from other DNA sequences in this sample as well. The CDR3 region has the DNA TGTGCCAGCAGTCACAGGGGTAGCAATCAGCCCCAGCATTTT. Protein sequence: CASSHRGSNQPQHF. The chain joins TRBV28 to TRBJ1-5; 7 bases fit TRBD1. Trimming at V came to 5 bases and at J to 0 bases, leaving 1 base not matched to a gene. From germline, CDR1 is MDHEN and CDR2 SYDVKM. The CDR3 sequence is 14 residues long.

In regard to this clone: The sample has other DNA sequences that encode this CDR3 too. In DNA form, the CDR3 reads TGTGCCAGCAGTTTGGGGTACACCGGGGAGCTGTTTTTT. Translated, it gives CASSLGYTGELFF. The V call is TRBV27, the J call TRBJ2-2; the D is unclear. CDR3 length equals 13 residues. The V end was cut by 3 bases, the J end by 3 bases, with 5 bases between. CDR1 and CDR2 from the germline V gene are MNHEY and SMNVEV (reference sequence).

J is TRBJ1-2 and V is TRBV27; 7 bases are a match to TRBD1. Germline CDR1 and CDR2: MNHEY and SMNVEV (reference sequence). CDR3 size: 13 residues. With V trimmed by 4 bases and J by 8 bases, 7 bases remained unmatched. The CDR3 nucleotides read TGTGCCAGCAGTTCCGGGACAGTAGAAGGCTACACCTTC. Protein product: CASSSGTVEGYTF.

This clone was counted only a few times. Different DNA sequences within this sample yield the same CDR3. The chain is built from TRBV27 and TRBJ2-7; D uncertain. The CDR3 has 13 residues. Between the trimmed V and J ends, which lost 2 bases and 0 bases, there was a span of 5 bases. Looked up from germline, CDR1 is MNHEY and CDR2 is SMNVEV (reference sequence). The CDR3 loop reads CASSLGGSYEQYF. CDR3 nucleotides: TGTGCCAGCAGTTTAGGCGGCTCCTACGAGCAGTACTTC.

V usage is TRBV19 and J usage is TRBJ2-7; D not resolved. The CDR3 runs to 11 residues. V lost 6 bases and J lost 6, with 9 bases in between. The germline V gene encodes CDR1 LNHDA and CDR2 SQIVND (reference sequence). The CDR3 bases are TGTGCCAGTAGCGACGGCTTCGAGCAGTACTTC. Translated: CASSDGFEQYF.

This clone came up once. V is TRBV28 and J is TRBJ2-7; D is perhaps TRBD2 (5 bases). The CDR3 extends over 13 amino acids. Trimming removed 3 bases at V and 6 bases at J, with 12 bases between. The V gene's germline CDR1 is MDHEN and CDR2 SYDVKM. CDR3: CASSLVPAGEQYF. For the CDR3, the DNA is TGTGCCAGCAGTTTGGTCCCGGCGGGCGAGCAGTACTTC.